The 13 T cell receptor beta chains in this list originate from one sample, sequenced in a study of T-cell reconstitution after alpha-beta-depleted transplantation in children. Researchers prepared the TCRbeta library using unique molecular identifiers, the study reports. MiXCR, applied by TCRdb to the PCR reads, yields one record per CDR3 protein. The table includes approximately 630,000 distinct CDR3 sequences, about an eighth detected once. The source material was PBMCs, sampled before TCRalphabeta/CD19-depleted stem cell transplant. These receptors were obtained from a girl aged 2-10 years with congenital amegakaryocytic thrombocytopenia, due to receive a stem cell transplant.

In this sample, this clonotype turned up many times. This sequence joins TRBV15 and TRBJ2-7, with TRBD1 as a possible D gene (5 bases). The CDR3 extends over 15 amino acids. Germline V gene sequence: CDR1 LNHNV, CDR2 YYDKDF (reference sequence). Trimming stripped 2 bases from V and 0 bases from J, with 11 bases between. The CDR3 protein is CATSRPGQSSYEQYF. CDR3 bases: TGTGCCACCAGCAGACCTGGACAAAGCTCCTACGAGCAGTACTTC.

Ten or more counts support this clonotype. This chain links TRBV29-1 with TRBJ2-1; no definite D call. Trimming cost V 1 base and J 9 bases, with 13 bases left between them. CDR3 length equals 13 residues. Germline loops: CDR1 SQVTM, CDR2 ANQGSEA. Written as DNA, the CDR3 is TGCAGCGTTGAAGGGCACGGAGTGTCTGAGCAGTTCTTC. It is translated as CSVEGHGVSEQFF.

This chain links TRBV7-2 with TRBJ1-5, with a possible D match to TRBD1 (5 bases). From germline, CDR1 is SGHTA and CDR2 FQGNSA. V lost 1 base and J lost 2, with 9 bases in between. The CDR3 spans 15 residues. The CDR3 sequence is CASSLEGRGNQPQHF. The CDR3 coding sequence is TGTGCCAGCAGCTTAGAGGGGCGAGGCAATCAGCCCCAGCATTTT.

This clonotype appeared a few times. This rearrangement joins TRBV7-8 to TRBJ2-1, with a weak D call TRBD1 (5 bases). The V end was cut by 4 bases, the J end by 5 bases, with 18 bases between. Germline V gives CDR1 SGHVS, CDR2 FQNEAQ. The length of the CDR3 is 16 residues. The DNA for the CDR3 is TGTGCCAGCAGCTCACAGGCCCGAGGATGGGACAATGAGCAGTTCTTC. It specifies CASSSQARGWDNEQFF. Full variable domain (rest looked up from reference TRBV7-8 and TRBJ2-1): GAGVSQSPRYKVAKRGQDVALRCDPISGHVSLFWYQQALGQGPEFLTYFQNEAQLDKSGLPSDRFFAERPEGSVSTLKIQRTQQEDSAVYLCASSSQARGWDNEQFFGPGTRLTVL.

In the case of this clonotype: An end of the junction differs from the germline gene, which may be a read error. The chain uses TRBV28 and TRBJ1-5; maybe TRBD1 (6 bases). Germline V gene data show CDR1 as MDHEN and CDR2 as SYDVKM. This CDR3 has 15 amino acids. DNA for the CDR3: TGTGCCAGCAGACAGACAGGTTATAGCCATCAGCCCCAGCATTTT. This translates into CASRQTGYSHQPQHF.

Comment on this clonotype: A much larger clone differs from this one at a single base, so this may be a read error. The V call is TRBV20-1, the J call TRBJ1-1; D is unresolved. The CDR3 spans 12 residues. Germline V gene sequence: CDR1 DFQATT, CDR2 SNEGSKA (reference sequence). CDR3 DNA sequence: TGCAGTGCTAGCTTGGTAGACACTGAAGCTTCCTTT. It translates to CSASLVDTEASF.

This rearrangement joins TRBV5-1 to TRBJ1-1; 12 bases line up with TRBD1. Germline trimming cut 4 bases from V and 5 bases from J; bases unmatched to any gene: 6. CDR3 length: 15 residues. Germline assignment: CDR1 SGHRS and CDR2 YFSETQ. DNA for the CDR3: TGCGCCAGCAGCGTCGGGACAGGGGGCACGACTGAAGCTTTCTTT. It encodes CASSVGTGGTTEAFF.

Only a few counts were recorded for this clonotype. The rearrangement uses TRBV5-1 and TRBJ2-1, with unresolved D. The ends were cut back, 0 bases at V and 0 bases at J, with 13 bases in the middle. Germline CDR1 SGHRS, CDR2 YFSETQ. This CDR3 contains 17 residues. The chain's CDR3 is CASSLGFLTTSYNEQFF. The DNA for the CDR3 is TGCGCCAGCAGCTTGGGGTTTTTGACGACCTCCTACAATGAGCAGTTCTTC.

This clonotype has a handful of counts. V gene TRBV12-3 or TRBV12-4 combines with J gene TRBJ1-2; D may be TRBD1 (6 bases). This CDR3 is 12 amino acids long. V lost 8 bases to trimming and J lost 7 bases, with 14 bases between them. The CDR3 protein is CASAGGGAGYTF. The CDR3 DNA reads TGTGCCAGCGCGGGAGGGGGGGCTGGCTACACCTTC.

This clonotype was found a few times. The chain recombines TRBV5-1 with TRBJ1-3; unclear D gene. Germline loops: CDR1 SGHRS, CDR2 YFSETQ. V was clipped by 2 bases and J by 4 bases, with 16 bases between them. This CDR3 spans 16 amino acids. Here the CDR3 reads CASSFTTPAGGNTIYF. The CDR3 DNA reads TGCGCCAGCAGCTTTACGACCCCCGCGGGGGGAAACACCATATATTTT.

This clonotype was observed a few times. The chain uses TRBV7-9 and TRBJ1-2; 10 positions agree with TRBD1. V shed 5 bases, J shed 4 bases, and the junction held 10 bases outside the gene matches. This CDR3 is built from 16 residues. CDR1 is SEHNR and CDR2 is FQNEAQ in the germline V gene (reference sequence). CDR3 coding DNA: TGTGCCAGCAGCAAGGGACAGGGGAACGAGATCTATGGCTACACCTTC. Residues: CASSKGQGNEIYGYTF.

This chain's CDR3 is CSAAFPAELGTDTQYF. In DNA, the CDR3 is TGCAGTGCCGCTTTCCCAGCGGAACTAGGCACAGATACGCAGTATTTT. The chain carries TRBV20-1 and TRBJ2-3, with a weak D call TRBD2 (5 bases). The CDR3 loop spans 16 amino acids. Germline lookup yields CDR1 DFQATT and CDR2 SNEGSKA (reference sequence). Trimming took 6 bases from V and 1 from J, leaving 20 bases between them.

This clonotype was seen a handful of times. The DNA for the CDR3 is TGTGCCAGCAGTAATTGGGTCCCCCCCGCGGGTACGCAGTATTTT. Translating gives CASSNWVPPAGTQYF. This rearrangement joins TRBV7-2 to TRBJ2-3; D may be TRBD2 (5 bases). The CDR3 is 15 residues long. Trimming took 6 bases from V and 8 from J, leaving 21 bases between them. Germline V gene data show CDR1 as SGHTA and CDR2 as FQGNSA.